These T cell receptor beta chains were read from a single sample in a study of blood T cells in healthy people across ages. TCRdb ran MiXCR on the 5' RACE reads and lists one entry per CDR3 protein. The repertoire has roughly 1.7 million distinct CDR3 sequences, around 36% of them found once; the top ten carry roughly 12%. Sequenced input: blood. The receptors shown here come from a woman in her thirties in good health. Both conserved end residues are part of each CDR3. D genes are given only for firm matches. The size of a clone is reported for some rows only, either as once, few or many, or as a class for expanded clones.

D gene	clone size	V gene	J gene	CDR3 protein	CDR3 DNA
-	-	TRBV6-4	TRBJ1-5	CASSDSWAAFQPQHF	TGTGCCAGCAGTGACTCGTGGGCAGCATTTCAGCCCCAGCATTTT
-	few	TRBV7-2	TRBJ2-1	CASRRLGGRHEQFF	TGTGCCAGCAGGCGTTTGGGGGGGCGCCATGAGCAGTTCTTC
-	few	TRBV20-1	TRBJ2-3	CSARRPHTDTQYF	TGCAGTGCTAGGCGACCTCACACAGATACGCAGTATTTT
-	-	TRBV12-3/TRBV12-4	TRBJ2-5	CASSYRQWGEGQYF	TGTGCCAGCAGTTACCGTCAGTGGGGAGAGGGCCAGTACTTC
-	-	TRBV24-1	TRBJ2-1	CATSDSYNEQFF	TGTGCCACCAGTGATTCGTACAATGAGCAGTTCTTC
TRBD1	many	TRBV29-1	TRBJ1-5	CSVGQGSNQPQHF	TGCAGCGTTGGACAGGGGAGCAATCAGCCCCAGCATTTT
TRBD2	-	TRBV20-1	TRBJ2-5	CSARDMEAGGQETQYF	TGCAGTGCTAGAGATATGGAAGCGGGGGGGCAAGAGACCCAGTACTTC
TRBD2	many	TRBV4-1	TRBJ2-1	CASSQPLVAGYYNEQFF	TGCGCCAGCAGCCAGCCCCTAGTAGCGGGGTACTACAATGAGCAGTTCTTC
-	-	TRBV20-1	TRBJ2-7	CSAAPVAGISYEQYF	TGCAGTGCTGCCCCGGTGGCAGGGATCTCCTACGAGCAGTACTTC
-	few	TRBV20-1	TRBJ2-7	CSPSSNGASYEQYF	TGCAGCCCAAGCTCTAACGGGGCCTCCTACGAGCAGTACTTC
-	-	TRBV7-9	TRBJ1-2	CANSLRSHGYTF	TGTGCCAACAGCTTAAGGAGCCATGGCTACACCTTC
-	few	TRBV30	TRBJ2-1	CAYPLGNEQFF	TGTGCCTACCCCCTGGGCAATGAGCAGTTCTTC
-	-	TRBV10-3	TRBJ1-2	CAISGGTEGYYGYTF	TGTGCCATCAGTGGGGGGACGGAGGGGTACTATGGCTACACCTTC
-	-	TRBV7-9	TRBJ2-3	CASSLVLSQTDTQYF	TGTGCCAGCAGCTTAGTTCTGTCGCAAACAGATACGCAGTATTTT
-	few	TRBV28	TRBJ2-1	CASSLQFNEQFF	TGTGCCAGCAGTTTACAGTTTAATGAGCAGTTCTTC
TRBD2	-	TRBV20-1	TRBJ2-5	CSARSSGRAWETQYF	TGCAGTGCTAGATCCAGCGGGAGGGCCTGGGAGACCCAGTACTTC
-	-	TRBV6-5	TRBJ2-3	CASSYKWGATTDTQYF	TGTGCCAGCAGTTACAAGTGGGGGGCTACCACAGATACGCAGTATTTT
-	few	TRBV29-1	TRBJ2-1	CSVRSTWQGGEQFF	TGCAGCGTTCGATCGACATGGCAGGGCGGTGAGCAGTTCTTC
TRBD1	-	TRBV10-3	TRBJ1-6	CATSAPRGQVSYNSPLHF	TGTGCCACCTCCGCACCAAGGGGACAGGTCTCCTATAATTCACCCCTCCACTTT
-	-	TRBV3-1	TRBJ2-3	CASSPTRLVEGTDTQYF	TGTGCCAGCAGCCCGACACGACTAGTGGAGGGGACAGATACGCAGTATTTT
-	few	TRBV10-3	TRBJ2-3	CAISGQASTDTQYF	TGTGCCATCAGTGGACAGGCTAGCACAGATACGCAGTATTTT
-	few	TRBV6-1	TRBJ2-5	CASEPLGRGRGPTQYF	TGTGCCAGCGAACCACTAGGGCGGGGACGAGGTCCGACCCAGTACTTC
-	many	TRBV29-1	TRBJ2-4	CSCRLGTLAKNIQYF	TGCAGCTGCCGCCTGGGGACACTAGCCAAAAACATTCAGTACTTC
-	-	TRBV5-1	TRBJ1-2	CASSESTGHPNYGYTF	TGCGCCAGCAGCGAAAGTACAGGGCACCCTAACTATGGCTACACCTTC
-	once	TRBV6-1	TRBJ1-2	CVSSEAQGFNGYTF	TGTGTCAGCAGTGAAGCCCAGGGGTTTAACGGCTACACCTTC
-	-	TRBV5-1	TRBJ2-1	CASTLGLKSGNEQFF	TGCGCCAGCACTCTGGGTTTGAAATCGGGCAATGAGCAGTTCTTC
-	-	TRBV27	TRBJ2-3	CASIHQGTGGSTQYF	TGTGCCAGCATTCATCAGGGGACGGGGGGAAGTACGCAGTATTTT
TRBD1	-	TRBV9	TRBJ1-4	CASSATGVGEKLFF	TGTGCCAGCAGCGCGACAGGGGTAGGAGAAAAACTGTTTTTT
TRBD1	-	TRBV20-1	TRBJ2-7	CSARSQGAREQYF	TGCAGTGCTAGAAGTCAGGGGGCGCGGGAGCAGTACTTC
-	few	TRBV30	TRBJ1-1	CAWTLLVHPNTEAFF	TGTGCCTGGACCCTACTGGTTCATCCGAACACTGAAGCTTTCTTT
TRBD1	-	TRBV5-1	TRBJ1-2	CASSLGQGYGYGYTF	TGCGCCAGCAGCTTGGGACAGGGCTACGGCTATGGCTACACCTTC
-	-	TRBV21-1	TRBJ1-2	CASSKPAGIPNYGYTF	TGTGCCAGCAGCAAACCCGCAGGGATCCCTAACTATGGCTACACCTTC
TRBD2	few	TRBV5-1	TRBJ2-5	CASSLRAGGPQETQYF	TGCGCCAGCAGCTTACGAGCGGGAGGGCCCCAAGAGACCCAGTACTTC
-	few	TRBV9	TRBJ2-3	CASSVVGGRGDTQYF	TGTGCCAGCAGCGTAGTTGGGGGCCGGGGAGATACGCAGTATTTT
-	few	TRBV4-1	TRBJ1-5	CASSQNVGANQPQHF	TGCGCCAGCAGCCAAAACGTGGGGGCCAATCAGCCCCAGCATTTT
-	many	TRBV4-1	TRBJ2-7	CASSQDPVSRGYEQYF	TGCGCCAGCAGCCAAGATCCAGTCAGCCGAGGCTACGAGCAGTACTTC
-	few	TRBV28	TRBJ2-7	CASSPLRGGRGGEYF	TGTGCCAGCAGTCCCCTGAGGGGGGGCCGCGGAGGGGAGTACTTC
-	-	TRBV20-1	TRBJ1-1	CSSSGGRGNTEAFF	TGCAGTTCCTCGGGGGGGCGAGGGAACACTGAAGCTTTCTTT
-	-	TRBV7-8	TRBJ2-3	CASSFTSRVGLADTQYF	TGTGCCAGCAGCTTTACCAGTAGGGTCGGGCTCGCAGATACGCAGTATTTT
-	few	TRBV5-1	TRBJ2-6	CASSLRADVLTF	TGCGCCAGCAGCTTGAGGGCCGACGTCCTGACTTTC
-	few	TRBV5-1	TRBJ2-1	CASSWLGDLSNEQFF	TGCGCCAGCAGCTGGTTAGGGGACTTAAGCAATGAGCAGTTCTTC
TRBD2	-	TRBV5-1	TRBJ2-1	CASSVSGTSDNEQFF	TGCGCCAGCAGCGTGAGCGGGACTAGCGACAATGAGCAGTTCTTC
-	many	TRBV6-2/TRBV6-3	TRBJ2-7	CASSYATGDTYEQYF	TGTGCCAGCAGTTACGCGACAGGAGATACCTACGAGCAGTACTTC
TRBD2	few	TRBV25-1	TRBJ2-3	CASSESRTSGSVDTQYF	TGTGCCAGCAGTGAATCCCGGACTAGCGGGAGTGTAGATACGCAGTATTTT
-	-	TRBV7-9	TRBJ2-3	CASSLEGWGADTQYF	TGTGCCAGCAGCTTAGAAGGGTGGGGCGCAGATACGCAGTATTTT